The text below deals with one TCR beta chain. This clonotype has more than one count but fewer than ten. Its antigen remains unidentified. Base qualities are missing; no much larger clone stands one base away. From the germline V gene (reference sequence), CDR1 is LGHDT and CDR2 is YNNKEL. V and J are trimmed by 5 bases and 2 bases, and the gene matches miss 8 bases of the junction. There are 15 amino acids in the CDR3, from cysteine to phenylalanine inclusive. Only the CDR3 region is kept as DNA, spanning 45 bases read in frame from base 1. This specimen belongs to a study of blood T cells in healthy people across ages (dated by TCRdb to between 2014 and 2017). About the study as a whole: In model experiments, roughly one uniquely barcoded TCR beta cDNA molecule per two T cells was captured by template switching. Age-related changes in TCR beta repertoire diversity were measured in the study by deep sequencing normalized with unique cDNA molecular identifiers. Four age groups were formed from the donors: young (average about 17 years), middle-aged (approximately 40), aged (about 62) and long-lived (approximately 78). To avoid experimental bias, donors of different ages were spread randomly across the sequencing lanes. For two donors (one aged 18 to 30 and one aged 80 or older), the study analyzed two additional independent replicas of 1 million unique cDNA reads from the same blood draw.

Libraries were made using 5' RACE. Sequencer: Illumina HiSeq 2500. The second PCR ran for about 7 to 11 cycles and used a J-beta primer mix along with a sample-barcoded 5' primer. A unique molecular identifier was introduced onto each TCR beta cDNA molecule by a template-switch 5' adaptor carrying 12 random nucleotides. Each sample yielded at least 2.5 million CDR3-containing paired-end reads. All of the RNA was converted into first-strand cDNA using the Mint cDNA synthesis kit, with a TRBC-specific oligonucleotide serving as the primer. All cDNA was treated with uracil-DNA glycosylase and then went through a first 18-cycle PCR with the universal primers M1SS and BC2_uni_R. Regarding the original processing steps: Normalization of each sample was performed by random selection of 1 million high-quality reads, each carrying a distinct molecular identifier. Reads sharing molecular identifiers were discarded rather than binned into consensus sequences. MiTCR, set to a Q25 quality threshold and the strictest error-elimination algorithm, was used for CDR3 identification, clonotype clustering and error correction. A nonparametric unseen species model with Euler transformation was used to estimate a lower bound on total TCR beta diversity. In TCRdb, the public reads were trimmed at Q25 with fastp and aligned with MiXCR, with productive beta chains retained. Each record represents a unique CDR3 protein, reported with the most common genes and DNA among its rows. These V and J calls rely on TCRdb rather than the paper's analysis. The sample table shows around 690,000 distinct CDR3 sequences, and about 54% are seen once. 30% to 40% of the sample goes to the ten largest clones.

Systemically healthy Caucasian individuals from Russia, some 38 in total and aged roughly 6 to 95 years, were included as donors. Each donor gave ten milliliters of peripheral blood, collected into EDTA-treated Vacutainer tubes. Ficoll-Paque density-gradient centrifugation was used to isolate PBMCs, with at least 6 million per sample. Trizol reagent was used to extract total RNA from the PBMCs, yielding at least 5.5 micrograms per sample. For every donor, an aliquot of PBMCs went through flow cytometry to measure the percentages of naive CD45RAhigh/CD27high T cells. Overall results and qualifications from the work: Observed TCR beta diversity per million T cells fell roughly linearly with age, and a significant reduction was already apparent by age roughly 40. Conclusive comparison of naive and antigen-experienced compartments was prevented by the profiling of bulk unsorted PBMCs. Donor CMV infection status was unknown, potentially confounding age-related changes in expanded clonotypes. Total diversity estimates from one million sequenced T cells were considered lower bounds and underestimates. Compared with the aged group, the long-lived group had more naive CD4+ T cells, fewer expanded clones and increased TCR diversity, suggesting age selection. A strong correlation was found between observed TCR beta diversity and the percentage of naive T cells measured by flow cytometry.

Recombination joined TRBV3-1 with TRBJ2-5, with 7 bases matching TRBD2. This TCR came from a man between 60 and 75 years old in good health. The sequenced sample was blood. Here is the DNA: TGTGCCAGCAGCGAGACCCCGGGGGGACAAGAGACCCAGTACTTC. Its translation is CASSETPGGQETQYF.